The 9 T cell receptor beta chains given below trace back to one sample, sequenced in a study of regulatory T cells in long-lasting Graves disease. Specified time point: persistent/refractory GD, antithyroid drugs over 5 years with positive TRAb. Making the TCR library involved RNA that had been extracted from PBMCs. Library construction for TCR beta used iRepertoire HTBI primers and Arm-PCR of CDR3 regions. TCRdb used MiXCR to reprocess the multiplex PCR reads, holding one entry per CDR3 protein. The table lists roughly 400,000 distinct CDR3 sequences, around 20% of them singletons, with less than 25% in the top ten. The specimen comprised peripheral blood mononuclear cells (PBMCs), sampled when the disease was refractory, from a patient treated with antithyroid drugs. These receptors were obtained from a female donor with Graves disease.

The count of this clonotype is one. The chain uses TRBV19 and TRBJ1-1, with TRBD1 identical over 7 bases. The junction had 3 bases not matched to a gene; V was cut back by 3 bases and J by 5 bases. The CDR3 runs to 13 residues. The germline gives CDR1 LNHDA, CDR2 SQIVND (reference sequence). For the CDR3, the DNA is TGTGCCAGTAGTATCGACAGGGAAACTGAAGCTTTCTTT. Protein sequence: CASSIDRETEAFF.

This chain links TRBV20-1 with TRBJ2-2, with TRBD1 matching over 8 bases. V gave up 5 bases and J gave up 3 bases; unmatched junction bases: 8. The germline V gene encodes CDR1 DFQATT and CDR2 SNEGSKA (reference sequence). The CDR3 consists of 15 residues. CDR3 sequence reads: CSAGADRVDTGELFF. The CDR3 DNA reads as TGCAGTGCTGGAGCGGACAGGGTCGACACCGGGGAGCTGTTTTTT.

The V call is TRBV4-1, the J call TRBJ1-6; perhaps TRBD1 as D (6 bases). The CDR3 loop spans 15 amino acids. The germline gives CDR1 MGHRA, CDR2 YSYEKL. The V end was cut by 3 bases, the J end by 8 bases, with 14 bases between. CDR3 coding DNA: TGCGCCAGCAGCCATTGGGTGGGGGCCGATTCACCCCTCCACTTT. It encodes CASSHWVGADSPLHF.

This clonotype has ten or more counts. A read error may account for a junction end that differs from germline. V and J are TRBV6-2 or TRBV6-3 and TRBJ2-7; D uncertain. The V gene's germline CDR1 is MNHEY and CDR2 SVGEGT. The CDR3 is made up of 13 amino acids. In DNA form, the CDR3 reads TGTGCCAGCAGTTACTCGACCTCCTCCGAGCAGTACTTC. It codes for CASSYSTSSEQYF.

This clonotype was counted a few times. This sequence joins TRBV20-1 and TRBJ2-7, with a weak D call TRBD1 (6 bases). This CDR3 region has 14 residues. V was pared by 6 bases and J by 0 bases, with 15 bases between. Germline assignment: CDR1 DFQATT and CDR2 SNEGSKA (reference sequence). For the CDR3, the DNA is TGCAGTGCAAAACGGCCGACAGGCTCCTACGAGCAGTACTTC. Protein sequence: CSAKRPTGSYEQYF.

In its sample, this clonotype was seen many times. Written as DNA, the CDR3 is TGTGCCAGCAGCCAAGATTGGGAGACCCAGTACTTC. It translates to CASSQDWETQYF. The V gene is TRBV3-1, the J gene TRBJ2-5; D unresolved. The V end was cut by 0 bases, the J end by 5 bases, with 4 bases between. The germline gives CDR1 LGHDT, CDR2 YNNKEL (reference sequence). This CDR3 comprises 12 residues.

This clonotype was seen a handful of times. The chain uses TRBV2 and TRBJ2-5; 7 positions agree with TRBD2. Germline V gene sequence: CDR1 SNHLY, CDR2 FYNNEI. CDR3 length: 12 amino acids. The V and J ends lost 8 bases and 4 bases, in that order; junction bases with no gene match: 4. The CDR3 nucleotides are TGTGCCAGCGGAGGGGAGGGAGAGACCCAGTACTTC. This sequence encodes CASGGEGETQYF.

Many counts were recorded for this clonotype. J is TRBJ1-5 and V is TRBV28, with 8 nucleotides matching TRBD1. CDR3 length: 15 amino acids. Per the germline V gene, CDR1 is MDHEN and CDR2 is SYDVKM. The J segment lost 5 bases and the V segment lost 2 bases, leaving 5 bases of the junction unmatched. CDR3 DNA sequence: TGTGCCAGCAGTTTACCAGGACAGGGATATCAGCCCCAGCATTTT. Residues: CASSLPGQGYQPQHF.

The sample holds many counts of this clonotype. The chain joins TRBV20-1 to TRBJ2-5; the D gene is possibly TRBD1 (6 bases). CDR3 size: 13 residues. Trimming removed 5 bases at V and 7 bases at J, with 17 bases between. Per the germline V gene, CDR1 is DFQATT and CDR2 is SNEGSKA (reference sequence). The CDR3 reads CSAAPGTFGTQYF. The CDR3 nucleotides are TGCAGTGCTGCGCCGGGGACATTTGGGACCCAGTACTTC.